This TCR beta chain was identified in a study of neoadjuvant anti-PD-1 for oral cavity cancer (dated by TCRdb to the early 2020s). Study-level background: Before undergoing curative-intent surgical resection, most patients got three to four biweekly nivolumab doses at 3 mg/kg. Patients who did not progress were given a fourth nivolumab dose at about day 43 and had definitive surgical resection on days 50-56. A roughly 35% response rate was observed in the parent correlative cohort, in which around 13 patients were included. Responders were defined as patients with complete response, partial response or stable disease by RECIST 1.1; non-responders were defined as patients with progression. What the work shows at the level of the full study, not this receptor alone: After neoadjuvant nivolumab, significantly higher T cell clonality (Gini index) was found within PBMCs in non-responders than in responders. Only a few patients per response group were included in the TCR analyses, and larger cohorts for validation were called for by the authors. A higher pretreatment blood Treg/Th17 ratio correlated with both higher pretreatment blood TCRbeta clonality and lower post-treatment tumor TCRbeta clonality.

PBMC libraries used mostly approximately 480 ng of input genomic DNA for deep sequencing, with six replicates per sample. TCRbeta libraries were prepared with the immunoSEQ hsTCRbeta kit according to the manufacturer's instructions. The completed libraries were mixed into a single pool at 3 nM, then sequenced with an Illumina NovaSeq 6000 S4 flow cell. Turning to the authors' computational methods: The immunoSEQ Analyzer was used for raw data preprocessing and quality control. The analysis was limited to productive rearrangements, and each clonotype was defined by a unique CDR3 amino acid sequence. Repertoire clonality was estimated as the Gini-Simpson index, which was computed with the R package tcR. Gini indices were compared with Student's t test, and associations with tumor size change were assessed by Pearson correlation. TCRdb obtained this table from immuneACCESS and retained in-frame rearrangements with V and J assigned. These tables miss some clones; where compared with another copy, unresolved V genes account for less than half of the shortfall, and the remainder is unexplained. V, J and clone size are those of that table, while D and trimming were read from the DNA. The sample yields 72,000 or so clones; approximately 87% were counted once. The leading ten clones occupy around 2.8% of the sample.

The sample's time point label, in plain terms: after neoadjuvant nivolumab, at surgical resection. Patients had been newly diagnosed with stage II-IVA oral cavity squamous cell carcinoma, and no prior systemic or radiation treatment had been given to the patients. Everyone in the cohort had locally advanced, HPV-negative oral cavity squamous cell carcinoma. No culture maintenance or expansion was done, as the peripheral blood mononuclear cells went straight to analysis. The samples were drawn from a longitudinal correlative study tied to a single-arm phase II trial testing neoadjuvant nivolumab in oral cavity squamous cell carcinoma. Genomic DNA-based TCRbeta sequencing was performed on subject-matched pre- and post-treatment PBMCs and tumors from three responders and three non-responders. Peripheral blood mononuclear cells were collected before nivolumab treatment and again after treatment, at the time of surgery. The Maxwell RSC DNA from Cells kit was used to extract genomic DNA from PBMCs.

In the case of this clone: The specificity of this receptor is unknown. The record has no base qualities; no much larger clone is one base away. The same CDR3 also results from other DNA sequences found in this sample.

The sequence came from a person between 40 and 80 years old with oral cavity squamous cell carcinoma. This sample comprised PBMCs, obtained after nivolumab (anti-PD-1) treatment.

The nucleotides are TGCGCCAGCAGCTCCTCAGGTGAGCAGTTCTTC. The encoded protein is CASSSSGEQFF. Recombination connected TRBV5-1 to TRBJ2-1, with no D gene named confidently. The CDR3 measures 11 amino acids from cysteine to phenylalanine. The retained sequence is limited to the CDR3, 33 bases, with the frame set at the first base. Between the V and J ends, shortened by 3 bases and 9 bases respectively, the junction contains 7 bases. In the germline V gene, CDR1 corresponds to SGHRS and CDR2 to YFSETQ.